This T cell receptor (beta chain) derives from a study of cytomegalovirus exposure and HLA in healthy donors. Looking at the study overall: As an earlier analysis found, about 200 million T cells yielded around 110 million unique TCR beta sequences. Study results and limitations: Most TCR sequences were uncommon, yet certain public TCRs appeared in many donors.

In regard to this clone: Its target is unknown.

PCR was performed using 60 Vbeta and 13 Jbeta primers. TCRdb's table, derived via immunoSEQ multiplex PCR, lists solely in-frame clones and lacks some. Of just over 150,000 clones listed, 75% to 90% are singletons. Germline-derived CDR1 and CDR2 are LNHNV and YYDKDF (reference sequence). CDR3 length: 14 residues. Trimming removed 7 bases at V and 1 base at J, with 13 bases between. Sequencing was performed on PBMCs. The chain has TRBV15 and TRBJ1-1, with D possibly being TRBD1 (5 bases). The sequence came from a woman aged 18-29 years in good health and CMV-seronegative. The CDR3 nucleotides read TGTGCCACCAAGTACCGGGGGAGGAACACTGAAGCTTTCTTT. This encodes CATKYRGRNTEAFF.